The 6 T cell receptor beta chains listed next were all sequenced from one sample in a study of cytomegalovirus exposure and HLA in healthy donors. 13 Jbeta primers and 60 Vbeta primers were used for the PCR. Using immunoSEQ multiplex PCR, the repertoire was profiled, and TCRdb retains in-frame clones only, with some absent. The table shows some 130,000 clones, with about 70% occurring only once. Sequencing was performed on PBMCs. These receptors originate from a male donor in good health and CMV-seronegative.

The chain uses TRBV4-2 and TRBJ2-3, with 8 nucleotides matching TRBD2. The CDR3 has 16 residues. Germline values: CDR1 LGHNA, CDR2 YNFKEQ. V shed 0 bases, J shed 5 bases, and the junction held 7 bases outside the gene matches. CDR3: CASSQELGLVIDTQYF. The DNA for the CDR3 is TGTGCCAGCAGCCAAGAGTTGGGACTAGTCATAGATACGCAGTATTTT.

The DNA of the CDR3 is TGCGCCAGCAGCTTGACCCCGGGACAGGGAGACTACGAGCAGTACTTC. Translating it yields CASSLTPGQGDYEQYF. The chain is built from TRBV5-1 and TRBJ2-7; TRBD1 matches at 9 bases. The CDR3 contains 16 residues. The V gene end was trimmed by 1 base and the J gene end by 3 bases; junction bases not matched to a gene: 8. CDR1 SGHRS and CDR2 YFSETQ come from the germline V gene.

The chain has TRBV6-1 and TRBJ1-5, with D perhaps matching TRBD1 (5 bases). The germline V gene has CDR1 MNHNS and CDR2 SASEGT. The length of the CDR3 is 14 residues. The germline V and J ends were trimmed by 5 bases and 3 bases, with 11 bases remaining between them. The CDR3 sequence is CASSSGQLNQPQHF. The CDR3 DNA reads TGTGCCAGCAGTTCTGGACAACTCAATCAGCCCCAGCATTTT.

This clone appeared a single time. The rearrangement links TRBV5-1 to TRBJ2-7; 16 bases agree with TRBD2. The J segment lost 7 bases and the V segment lost 3 bases, leaving 10 bases of the junction unmatched. Germline CDR1 is SGHRS and CDR2 is YFSETQ. The CDR3 consists of 17 residues. The CDR3 nucleotides read TGCGCCAGCAGCTCAATCCGCCAGGGACTAGCGGGAGGGGAGCAGTACTTC. Translation gives CASSSIRQGLAGGEQYF.

Comments on this clone: The junction shows a germline mismatch at one end, possibly a read error. This sequence joins TRBV2 and TRBJ2-3, with 7 positions matching TRBD1. This CDR3 has 16 amino acids. CDR1 is SNHLY and CDR2 is FYNNEI in the germline V gene. CDR3 sequence reads: CASTEQGSGSTDTQYF. CDR3 nucleotide sequence: TGTGCCAGCACTGAACAGGGGTCGGGAAGCACAGATACGCAGTATTTT.

V is TRBV4-3 and J is TRBJ2-4; TRBD1 agrees at 10 bases. The V segment lost 0 bases and the J segment 8 bases; nucleotides outside the gene matches: 4. The CDR3 length is 15 residues. Germline V gene data show CDR1 as LGHNA and CDR2 as YSLEER. Here the CDR3 reads CASSQDGTGVDIQYF. CDR3 bases: TGCGCCAGCAGCCAAGATGGGACAGGGGTCGACATTCAGTACTTC.